A selection of T cell receptor beta chains follows, all from one sample in a study of blood T cell repertoires in COVID-19. Measured with immunoSEQ multiplex PCR; TCRdb has only the in-frame clones, and not every one. The sample includes roughly 74,000 clones, about 89% of them seen just once. The sequencing sample was made of PBMCs or T cells enriched from blood (not recorded which). The receptors come from a woman in her fifties or sixties with acute COVID-19. Each CDR3 is given with its conserved first and last residue.

J gene	V gene	CDR3 protein
TRBJ2-7	TRBV24-1	CATSAGASEQYF
TRBJ1-2	TRBV3-1/TRBV3-2	CASSQGGLGSYGYTF
TRBJ2-3	TRBV5-1	CASSSTGSKADTQYF
TRBJ2-1	TRBV5-1	CASSFFLAGDRNEQFF
TRBJ2-7	TRBV15	CATRRTVGEYEQYF
TRBJ2-7	TRBV18	CASSPRTSGSGGSYEQYF
TRBJ2-1	TRBV2	CASSDSASGSFRFF
TRBJ2-7	TRBV11-3	CASTKTGGSYEQYF
TRBJ2-2	TRBV4-1	CASSQAGTSVPGELFF
TRBJ2-5	TRBV27	CASSSGVSGGKTQYF
TRBJ2-3	TRBV11-3	CASSSSGRGDTQYF
TRBJ2-4	TRBV14	CASSQDPPGSLAKNIQYF
TRBJ2-1	TRBV18	CASSPTKGFGNEQFF
TRBJ2-3	TRBV6-5	CASSRDRAADTQYF
TRBJ2-1	TRBV6-5	CASSGTSGSTEQFF
TRBJ1-6	TRBV6-5	CASRDRDRVVSPLHF
TRBJ2-1	TRBV2	CASHSDYNEQFF
TRBJ1-3	TRBV5-1	CASTDSSGNTIYF
TRBJ2-1	TRBV18	CASSPPSGGPNNEQFF
TRBJ2-5	TRBV7-2	CASTPYGEGSPQETQYF
TRBJ2-7	TRBV12-3/TRBV12-4	CASSQTLSEQYF
TRBJ1-3	TRBV29-1	CSVEIRSGNTIYF
TRBJ1-6	TRBV30	CAWSRGGQGGSPLHF
TRBJ2-7	TRBV19	CASSAGREPHYEQYF
TRBJ1-1	TRBV18	CASSPSADRATEAFF
TRBJ2-2	TRBV27	CASSARQGRTGELFF
TRBJ1-3	TRBV11-2	CASSLAGQGFGNTIYF
TRBJ1-5	TRBV5-8	CASSLRGNQPQHF
TRBJ1-2	TRBV27	CASARGAPYGYTF
TRBJ1-3	TRBV29-1	CSVDAGAGGGNTIYF
TRBJ2-2	TRBV18	CASSQGQANTGELFF
TRBJ1-5	TRBV6-1	CASSEAIVTQPQHF
TRBJ2-7	TRBV3-1/TRBV3-2	CASSPRTSGRPEQYF
TRBJ2-2	TRBV29-1	CSVALNTGELFF
TRBJ2-7	TRBV9	CASSVEESNPHYEQYF
TRBJ1-2	TRBV7-9	CASSLVSLTEDYGYTF
TRBJ2-5	TRBV30	CAWSVQLQETQYF
TRBJ1-1	TRBV5-5	CASTGVGMAGEAFF
TRBJ2-3	TRBV7-2	CASSLSFTVPTDTQYF
TRBJ2-3	TRBV30	CAWSVSGTSGTARTDTQYF
TRBJ2-2	TRBV13	CASSPRGSGRELFF
TRBJ1-1	TRBV7-2	CASSLSTGVATEAFF
TRBJ1-3	TRBV3-1/TRBV3-2	CASSPTQGTSGNTIYF
TRBJ2-1	TRBV27	CASRTRTSGYNEQFF
TRBJ1-6	TRBV7-8	CASSSRENYNSPLHF
TRBJ2-7	TRBV7-2	CASSLLRYEQYF
TRBJ2-3	TRBV5-4	CASTSSPQDTQYF
TRBJ2-2	TRBV2	CASRTGINTGELFF
TRBJ1-6	TRBV7-9	CASSLSTGGWNSPLHF
TRBJ2-7	TRBV5-1	CASSLTWTPQREQYF
TRBJ1-5	TRBV6-6	CASTLTPGEGQPQHF
TRBJ1-1	TRBV27	CASSRQTGGTEAFF
TRBJ2-2	TRBV4-2	CASSQVGADANTGELFF
TRBJ2-1	TRBV4-2	CASSQDRDSWNEQFF
TRBJ2-7	TRBV2	CASRVRGSYEQYF